This TCR beta chain was sequenced during a study of OX40 agonist ivuxolimab in advanced cancers. Study-level background: Those treated in dose escalation had hepatocellular carcinoma, melanoma, renal cell cancer or head and neck cancer.

Germline V gene sequence: CDR1 SGHRS, CDR2 YFSETQ. The CDR3 length is 13 residues. J gave up 5 bases and V 3 bases, and 2 bases lay outside the gene matches. Some clones are missing from TCRdb's copy, which holds only in-frame ones; the method was immunoSEQ multiplex PCR. The sample holds some 150,000 clones; about 92% are singletons and the top ten take 1%. The chain has TRBV5-1 and TRBJ1-2; 9 bases agree with TRBD1. Material: CD4+ or CD8+ T cells sorted from blood, obtained in a trial of the OX40 agonist ivuxolimab. This TCR came from an adult with an advanced solid tumor such as melanoma, head and neck, liver or kidney cancer. CDR3: CASSSGQGYGYTF. Written as DNA, the CDR3 is TGCGCCAGCAGCTCAGGACAGGGGTATGGCTACACCTTC.